The 26 T cell receptor beta chains listed next were all sequenced from one sample in a study of cytomegalovirus exposure and HLA in healthy donors. This table comes from immunoSEQ multiplex PCR, and its TCRdb copy is limited to in-frame clones, with some not included. The sample includes around 180,000 clones, over 65% seen only once; the top ten take over 5.5%. The sequenced material came from PBMCs. The receptors here all came from a man aged 18-30 years in good health and CMV-seropositive.

The chain recombines TRBV5-4 with TRBJ2-7, with TRBD2 identical over 10 bases. Germline CDR1 and CDR2: SGHNT and YYREEE (reference sequence). Unmatched junction bases numbered 12, after V lost 4 bases and J lost 5 bases. The CDR3 length is 16 residues. The CDR3 protein is CASSPATSGASHEQYF. The CDR3 nucleotides are TGTGCCAGCAGCCCTGCTACTAGCGGGGCTAGTCACGAGCAGTACTTC. The variable domain in full, with the rest retrieved from reference TRBV5-4 and TRBJ2-7, is ETGVTQSPTHLIKTRGQQVTLRCSSQSGHNTVSWYQQALGQGPQFIFQYYREEENGRGNFPPRFSGLQFPNYSSELNVNALELDDSALYLCASSPATSGASHEQYFGPGTRLTVT.

The rearrangement uses TRBV5-6 and TRBJ2-7, with unresolved D. Trimming took off 0 bases at V and 4 bases at J, with 5 bases between the two ends. CDR3 length: 12 amino acids. Germline V gene data show CDR1 as SGHDT and CDR2 as YYEEEE. In DNA form, the CDR3 reads TGTGCCAGCAGCTTGGGCGAGTACGAGCAGTACTTC. Protein sequence: CASSLGEYEQYF.

Only one count was recorded for this clone. The chain links TRBV5-4 to TRBJ2-6; D is perhaps TRBD2 (5 bases). V was pared by 4 bases and J by 0 bases, with 8 bases between. Germline assignment: CDR1 SGHNT and CDR2 YYREEE (reference sequence). This CDR3 has 15 residues. The DNA for the CDR3 is TGTGCCAGCAGCCTAGGGAGCTCTGGGGCCAACGTCCTGACTTTC. Amino acid sequence: CASSLGSSGANVLTF. Drawing the rest from reference TRBV5-4 and TRBJ2-6, the complete variable domain is ETGVTQSPTHLIKTRGQQVTLRCSSQSGHNTVSWYQQALGQGPQFIFQYYREEENGRGNFPPRFSGLQFPNYSSELNVNALELDDSALYLCASSLGSSGANVLTFGAGSRLTVL.

This clone was counted once. The rearrangement links TRBV19 to TRBJ2-1; 7 bases fit TRBD1. The J segment lost 0 bases and the V segment lost 5 bases, leaving 7 bases of the junction unmatched. The CDR3 totals 16 residues. The germline CDR1 and CDR2 sequences are LNHDA and SQIVND (reference sequence). The CDR3 DNA is TGTGCCAGTAGTCTGCCGGGACAGAGCTCCTACAATGAGCAGTTCTTC. It specifies CASSLPGQSSYNEQFF.

The gene calls are TRBV28 and TRBJ1-2; TRBD1 is a possible D gene (5 bases). Looked up from germline, CDR1 is MDHEN and CDR2 is SYDVKM. Trimming removed 2 bases at V and 6 bases at J, with 13 bases between. The CDR3 loop spans 14 amino acids. The chain's CDR3 is CASSLAAGGDGYTF. In DNA, the CDR3 is TGTGCCAGCAGTTTAGCTGCGGGGGGAGATGGCTACACCTTC.

The CDR3 sequence is CASISEGTEAFF. CDR3 DNA sequence: TGTGCCAGCATTTCTGAGGGCACTGAAGCTTTCTTT. The rearrangement joins TRBV27 to TRBJ1-1; D is unclear. This CDR3 spans 12 amino acids. Trimming stripped 7 bases from V and 4 bases from J, with 10 bases between. Germline assignment: CDR1 MNHEY and CDR2 SMNVEV (reference sequence).

The V and J genes are TRBV4-2 and TRBJ2-7, with 10 bases matching TRBD1. V was pared by 5 bases and J by 5 bases, with 6 bases of the junction left unmatched. CDR3 length equals 14 residues. Germline V gene data show CDR1 as LGHNA and CDR2 as YNFKEQ. As DNA, the CDR3 is TGTGCCAGCAGCAAGGGACAGGGGAGGCACGAGCAGTACTTC. It yields the protein CASSKGQGRHEQYF.

This clone was seen ten or more times. V gene TRBV7-2 combines with J gene TRBJ1-3; 7 bases fit TRBD1. Germline V gene sequence: CDR1 SGHTA, CDR2 FQGNSA. V gave up 8 bases and J gave up 4 bases; unmatched junction bases: 8. The CDR3 loop spans 14 amino acids. The CDR3 coding sequence is TGTGCCAGCCAGGGGGGCATTCTCGGAAACACCATATATTTT. Amino acid sequence: CASQGGILGNTIYF. The full variable domain, completed using reference TRBV7-2 and TRBJ1-3, is GAGVSQSPSNKVTEKGKDVELRCDPISGHTALYWYRQSLGQGLEFLIYFQGNSAPDKSGLPSDRFSAERTGGSVSTLTIQRTQQEDSAVYLCASQGGILGNTIYFGEGSWLTVV.

The CDR3 sequence: CASSQGDTAYEQYF. DNA of the CDR3: TGCGCCAGCAGCCAAGGGGACACCGCCTACGAGCAGTACTTC. The chain couples TRBV4-3 to TRBJ2-7; D might be TRBD1 (6 bases). V was trimmed by 1 base and J by 2 bases, leaving 9 bases between them. This CDR3 comprises 14 residues. Germline V lookup: CDR1 LGHNA, CDR2 YSLEER.

V and J are TRBV5-1 and TRBJ2-2; maybe TRBD1 (5 bases). Deletions cut 2 bases from V and 4 bases from J, with 12 bases between. The CDR3 length is 15 residues. CDR1 SGHRS and CDR2 YFSETQ come from the germline V gene. This chain's CDR3 is CASSFVRESTGELFF. The CDR3 DNA follows: TGCGCCAGCAGCTTCGTCAGGGAAAGCACCGGGGAGCTGTTTTTT. Supplemented by reference TRBV5-1 and TRBJ2-2, the full variable domain reads KAGVTQTPRYLIKTRGQQVTLSCSPISGHRSVSWYQQTPGQGLQFLFEYFSETQRNKGNFPGRFSGRQFSNSRSEMNVSTLELGDSALYLCASSFVRESTGELFFGEGSRLTVL.

CDR3 region: CASSLPSGNEQFF. The CDR3 nucleotides read TGTGCCAGCAGCTTACCTAGCGGCAATGAGCAGTTCTTC. The chain is built from TRBV7-2 and TRBJ2-1; 7 positions agree with TRBD2. With V trimmed by 2 bases and J by 6 bases, 1 base remained unmatched. CDR3 length: 13 amino acids. CDR1 is SGHTA, CDR2 FQGNSA, per germline.

The gene calls are TRBV19 and TRBJ1-1; 7 nucleotides agree with TRBD1. The CDR3 consists of 15 residues. In germline, CDR1 is LNHDA, CDR2 SQIVND (reference sequence). V was clipped by 7 bases and J by 1 base; unmatched bases: 9. CDR3 in DNA: TGTGCCAGTATGCCCTCCAGGACAGGGAACACTGAAGCTTTCTTT. Encoded protein: CASMPSRTGNTEAFF.

The rearrangement links TRBV19 to TRBJ2-1; D not certain. CDR1 LNHDA and CDR2 SQIVND come from the germline V gene (reference sequence). This CDR3 region has 14 residues. Trimming removed 7 bases at V and 2 bases at J, with 12 bases between. CDR3 residues: CASNVATTYNEQFF. CDR3 nucleotides: TGTGCCAGTAACGTAGCCACAACCTACAATGAGCAGTTCTTC.

The chain combines TRBV5-1 with TRBJ2-7; a weak D match, TRBD1 (6 bases). Looked up from germline, CDR1 is SGHRS and CDR2 is YFSETQ. Trimming took 0 bases from V and 2 from J, leaving 12 bases between them. This CDR3 is built from 15 residues. The CDR3 spells CASSLGTAITYEQYF. The CDR3 bases are TGCGCCAGCAGCTTGGGGACAGCTATAACCTACGAGCAGTACTTC.

This sequence joins TRBV5-6 and TRBJ2-5; TRBD2 is a possible D gene (5 bases). The CDR3 length is 14 residues. Germline CDR1 SGHDT, CDR2 YYEEEE. Trimming pared 4 bases from V and 0 bases from J, leaving 10 bases between. The CDR3 DNA sequence: TGTGCCAGCAGCCCAACGGGGAACCAAGAGACCCAGTACTTC. Its translation is CASSPTGNQETQYF.

The chain links TRBV10-3 to TRBJ2-3; tentatively, D is TRBD2 (6 bases). V lost 7 bases and J lost 5, with 13 bases in between. CDR3 length: 13 residues. The V gene's germline CDR1 is ENHRY and CDR2 SYGVKD. DNA for the CDR3: TGTGCCATCAAGGAGGGCCTTCAAGATACGCAGTATTTT. Protein: CAIKEGLQDTQYF.

This chain uses TRBV27 with TRBJ2-3, with 10 bases lining up with TRBD2. This CDR3 comprises 18 residues. V dropped 6 bases and J dropped 3; count of bases not matched to a gene: 15. The germline gives CDR1 MNHEY, CDR2 SMNVEV (reference sequence). The CDR3 bases are TGTGCCAGCAGACGAGGGGCACTAGCGGGAATAGGGACAGATACGCAGTATTTT. This translates into CASRRGALAGIGTDTQYF.

The chain uses TRBV10-3 and TRBJ2-7; perhaps TRBD2 as D (6 bases). The CDR3 loop spans 13 amino acids. CDR1 is ENHRY and CDR2 is SYGVKD in the germline V gene. V was trimmed by 6 bases and J by 4 bases, leaving 13 bases between them. The CDR3 nucleotides are TGTGCCATCAGCTCCGGGACTGATTACGAGCAGTACTTC. It encodes CAISSGTDYEQYF.

V usage is TRBV5-1 and J usage is TRBJ1-3; maybe TRBD1 (5 bases). The V end was cut by 1 base, the J end by 4 bases, with 12 bases between. CDR1 and CDR2 (germline): SGHRS, YFSETQ. This CDR3 comprises 15 residues. CDR3 residues: CASSLTQGLGNTIYF. In nucleotides, the CDR3 is TGCGCCAGCAGCTTGACTCAGGGCCTCGGAAACACCATATATTTT.

The genes are TRBV5-1 and TRBJ2-3; TRBD2 matches at 8 bases. J gave up 0 bases and V 4 bases, and 7 bases lay outside the gene matches. CDR3 size: 16 residues. The V gene's germline CDR1 is SGHRS and CDR2 YFSETQ. The CDR3 spells CASSLTSVTSTDTQYF. The CDR3 nucleotides read TGCGCCAGCAGCCTGACTAGCGTTACTAGCACAGATACGCAGTATTTT.

This clone came up once. The chain recombines TRBV7-9 with TRBJ2-7, with D maybe TRBD2 (6 bases). The V gene lost 1 base and the J gene lost 2 bases, with 12 bases spanning the gap. The germline V gene has CDR1 SEHNR and CDR2 FQNEAQ (reference sequence). The CDR3 runs 15 residues. This chain's CDR3 is CASSLEGGKAYEQYF. Here the CDR3 DNA reads TGTGCCAGCAGCTTAGAAGGAGGGAAGGCCTACGAGCAGTACTTC.

The chain couples TRBV27 to TRBJ1-5; no definite D call. This CDR3 comprises 14 residues. V was pared by 6 bases and J by 5 bases, with 14 bases between. Germline assignment: CDR1 MNHEY and CDR2 SMNVEV (reference sequence). The CDR3 sequence: CASRTRPEDQPQHF. For the CDR3, the DNA is TGTGCCAGCAGAACAAGGCCGGAGGATCAGCCCCAGCATTTT.

The chain joins TRBV20-1 to TRBJ1-1; D gene uncertain. This CDR3 has 10 residues. The germline V gene has CDR1 DFQATT and CDR2 SNEGSKA (reference sequence). The ends were cut back, 6 bases at V and 2 bases at J, with 4 bases in the middle. The CDR3 DNA sequence: TGCAGTGCCTCCAACACTGAAGCTTTCTTT. This sequence encodes CSASNTEAFF.

The V and J genes are TRBV6-6 and TRBJ2-7, with 9 bases matching TRBD1. The length of the CDR3 is 14 residues. The junction had 9 bases not matched to a gene; V was cut back by 6 bases and J by 6 bases. Germline V gene lookup returns CDR1 MNHNY and CDR2 SVGAGI (reference sequence). CDR3 bases: TGTGCCAGCAGAAAGGACAGGGGCCCTCCCGAGCAGTACTTC. This gives the protein CASRKDRGPPEQYF.

The chain has TRBV5-5 and TRBJ2-7, with 8 bases fitting TRBD1. The V segment lost 2 bases and the J segment 3 bases; nucleotides outside the gene matches: 4. This CDR3 is 14 amino acids long. Germline CDR1 reads SGHKS; CDR2 reads YYEKEE (reference sequence). CDR3 nucleotide sequence: TGTGCCAGCAGCTTAGGTACAGGGGGCTACGAGCAGTACTTC. This encodes CASSLGTGGYEQYF.

The CDR3 region is CASSTQGQGSYEQYF. The DNA of the CDR3 is TGTGCCAGTAGTACCCAGGGACAGGGGTCTTACGAGCAGTACTTC. The chain employs TRBV19 and TRBJ2-7, with TRBD1 matching over 10 bases. This CDR3 region has 15 residues. With 4 bases clipped from V and 4 bases from J, the junction kept 7 bases outside the gene matches. Germline CDR1 is LNHDA and CDR2 is SQIVND (reference sequence). Full variable domain (rest looked up from reference TRBV19 and TRBJ2-7): DGGITQSPKYLFRKEGQNVTLSCEQNLNHDAMYWYRQDPGQGLRLIYYSQIVNDFQKGDIAEGYSVSREKKESFPLTVTSAQKNPTAFYLCASSTQGQGSYEQYFGPGTRLTVT.